This T cell receptor beta chain was profiled in a study of T cell responses to AZD1222 COVID-19 vaccine. Clones were sequenced by immunoSEQ multiplex PCR, and TCRdb holds only the in-frame ones, with some missing. The sample yields 80,000 or so clones, approximately 85% seen once. Trimming took 3 bases from V and 4 from J, leaving 13 bases between them. Germline V gene sequence: CDR1 MRHNA, CDR2 SNTAGT. The CDR3 has 15 residues. This specimen was peripheral blood, taken on day 0 of MenACWY control vaccination. The chain is built from TRBV6-4 and TRBJ1-3; no definite D call. This sequence originates from an adult in good health. The CDR3 region is CASSEIEGRGNTIYF. In DNA, the CDR3 is TGTGCCAGCAGTGAAATCGAGGGTAGGGGAAACACCATATATTTT.